A selection of T cell receptor beta chains follows, all from one sample in a study of shared clonotypes between healthy human individuals. TCRdb's copy holds only in-frame clones and misses some; the assay was immunoSEQ multiplex PCR. In the table there are about a million clones, around three quarters of which are singletons. Specimen: memory CD4+ T cells from PBMCs. These receptor sequences come from a man aged 18 to 30 in good health. Some clones in this sample may be carry-over from other donors' samples. The CDR3 runs from the conserved cysteine through the conserved F or W. D genes are given only for firm matches. Clone size is given for some rows only: seen once, a few or many times, or a class if the clone is expanded.

v_gene	j_gene	d_gene	abundance	CDR3nt	CDR3aa
TRBV5-1	TRBJ2-4	-	-	TGCGCCAGCAGCTTGGGACTTTTAGCCAAAAACATTCAGTACTTC	CASSLGLLAKNIQYF
TRBV29-1	TRBJ1-5	-	-	TGCAGCGTTGGGGGTCCCAATCAGCCCCAGCATTTT	CSVGGPNQPQHF
TRBV20-1	TRBJ2-1	-	-	TGCAGTGCTGAGGACGATGAGCAGTTCTTC	CSAEDDEQFF
TRBV5-5	TRBJ1-3	-	-	TGTGCCAGCAGCTTGGCCACAGCTGGAAACACCATATATTTT	CASSLATAGNTIYF
TRBV7-2	TRBJ2-2	-	-	TGTGCCAGCAGCCGGTCCGGCGGGTCGAACACCGGGGAGCTGTTTTTT	CASSRSGGSNTGELFF
TRBV30	TRBJ1-1	-	-	TGTGCCTGGAGTGAACTCGAGGGGTTAGCTTTCTTT	CAWSELEGLAFF
TRBV7-9	TRBJ2-7	-	-	TGTGCCAGCAGCCTATTTGGGGGATGGCAGTACTTC	CASSLFGGWQYF
TRBV6-6	TRBJ1-2	-	-	TGTGCCAGCAGTTACCTGGATGATGGTGGCTACACCTTC	CASSYLDDGGYTF
TRBV7-9	TRBJ1-2	-	-	TGTGCCAGCAGCTTAGCGGGAAGGGGCTCATTCTATGGCTACACCTTC	CASSLAGRGSFYGYTF
TRBV29-1	TRBJ2-5	-	-	TGCAGCGTTGAAGTGGGGGTTACCTGGGGGGAGACCCAGTACTTC	CSVEVGVTWGETQYF
TRBV30	TRBJ1-5	TRBD1	-	TGTGCCTGGAGTTACCAGACAGGGGGCAATCAGCCCCAGCATTTT	CAWSYQTGGNQPQHF
TRBV18	TRBJ1-5	-	-	TGTGCCAGCTCACTAGACAGTCCCATCATAGGACAGCCCCAGCATTTT	CASSLDSPIIGQPQHF
TRBV18	TRBJ1-1	-	-	TGTGCCAGCTCACCACCGGGCTCTCTTGAAGCTTTCTTT	CASSPPGSLEAFF
TRBV4-2	TRBJ1-2	TRBD1	-	TGTGCCAGCAGCCCCCGGGACAGGGTTTCGTATGGCTACACCTTC	CASSPRDRVSYGYTF
TRBV4-3	TRBJ1-1	-	many	TGCGCCAGCAGCCAGGACGACTATCCGGGGACTGAAGCTTTCTTT	CASSQDDYPGTEAFF
TRBV7-2	TRBJ1-3	-	many	TGTGCCAGCAGCTTGGGTTACTCTGGAAACACCATATATTTT	CASSLGYSGNTIYF